This TCR beta chain was obtained from a study of OX40 agonist ivuxolimab in advanced cancers. The repertoire was sequenced with immunoSEQ multiplex PCR; TCRdb's copy has only in-frame clones and lacks some. This table holds approximately 60,000 clones, around 90% found once. The sequence derives from an adult with an advanced solid tumor such as melanoma, head and neck, liver or kidney cancer. The specimen comprised CD4+ or CD8+ T cells sorted from blood, sampled in a trial of the OX40 agonist ivuxolimab.

The CDR3 DNA sequence: TGTGCCAGTAGTACTGGGACAGGGTGGGAGACCCAGTACTTC. Encoded protein: CASSTGTGWETQYF. The rearrangement uses TRBV19 and TRBJ2-5, with 9 nucleotides matching TRBD1. V was pared by 4 bases and J by 5 bases, with 5 bases of the junction left unmatched. Germline V gives CDR1 LNHDA, CDR2 SQIVND (reference sequence). CDR3 length equals 14 residues. Together with reference TRBV19 and TRBJ2-5, the CDR3 gives the full variable domain: DGGITQSPKYLFRKEGQNVTLSCEQNLNHDAMYWYRQDPGQGLRLIYYSQIVNDFQKGDIAEGYSVSREKKESFPLTVTSAQKNPTAFYLCASSTGTGWETQYFGPGTRLLVL.